This TCR beta chain is drawn from a study of OX40 agonist ivuxolimab in advanced cancers. Across the study: The group had a mean age of roughly 56 years, ranged from roughly 23 to 79, and was 82.7% male. Two patients with cutaneous melanoma and one with hepatocellular carcinoma, three in total, showed partial responses. Points from the study as a whole: Among T cells, CD8+ cells averaged more expanded clones than CD4+ cells.

As concerns this clone: Antigen: not known.

This table comes from immunoSEQ multiplex PCR, and its TCRdb copy is limited to in-frame clones, with some not included. Found here are over 45,000 clones, around 88% of them singletons; the top ten hold 31%. The sequence was obtained from an adult with an advanced solid tumor such as melanoma, head and neck, liver or kidney cancer. Sequencing was performed on CD4+ or CD8+ T cells sorted from blood, taken in a trial of the OX40 agonist ivuxolimab.

CDR3 sequence (DNA): TGTGCCAGCAGTTTAGCCGGGACTCCCACCTACGAGCAGTACTTC. Protein sequence: CASSLAGTPTYEQYF. This chain connects TRBV27 to TRBJ2-7; D may be TRBD2 (6 bases). This CDR3 has 15 amino acids. The V and J ends lost 2 bases and 2 bases respectively, with 13 bases between them. Germline assignment: CDR1 MNHEY and CDR2 SMNVEV (reference sequence).